This T cell receptor beta chain was profiled in a study of CD8 T cells in Susac syndrome. With random hexamers, reverse transcription was performed on about 0.5 to 1 ug of RNA. One entry per CDR3 protein results from TCRdb running MiXCR on the immunoSEQ multiplex PCR reads. Here the sample spans some 150,000 distinct CDR3 sequences, around 95% being singletons. The material sequenced was CD8+ T cells from PBMCs. The sequence was obtained from a human donor with multiple sclerosis.

The CDR3 region has the DNA TGTGCCTGGAGAGATCTAGCGGGACGCTTCTCCTACAATGAGCAGTTCTTC. Translating gives CAWRDLAGRFSYNEQFF. This chain uses TRBV30 with TRBJ2-1, with 9 bases that match TRBD2. This CDR3 is 17 amino acids long. The junction had 9 bases not matched to a gene; V was cut back by 3 bases and J by 0 bases. Looked up from germline, CDR1 is GTSNPN and CDR2 is SVGIG (reference sequence).